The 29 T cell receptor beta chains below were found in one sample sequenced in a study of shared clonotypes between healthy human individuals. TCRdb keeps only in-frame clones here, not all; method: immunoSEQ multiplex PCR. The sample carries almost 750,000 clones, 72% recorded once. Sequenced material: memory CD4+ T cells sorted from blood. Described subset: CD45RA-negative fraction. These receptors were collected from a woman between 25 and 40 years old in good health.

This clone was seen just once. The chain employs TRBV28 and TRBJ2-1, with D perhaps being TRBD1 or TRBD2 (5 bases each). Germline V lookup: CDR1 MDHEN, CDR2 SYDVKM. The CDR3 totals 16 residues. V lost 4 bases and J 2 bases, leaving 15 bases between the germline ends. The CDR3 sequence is CASSSPARDPYNEQFF. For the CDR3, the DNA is TGTGCCAGCAGTTCCCCCGCCAGGGACCCCTACAATGAGCAGTTCTTC.

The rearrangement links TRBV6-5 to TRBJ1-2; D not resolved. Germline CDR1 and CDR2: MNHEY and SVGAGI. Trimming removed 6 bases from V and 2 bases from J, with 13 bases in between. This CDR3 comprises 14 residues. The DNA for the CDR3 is TGTGCCAGCAGGGCCGGGCCGCGGAACTATGGCTACACCTTC. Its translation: CASRAGPRNYGYTF.

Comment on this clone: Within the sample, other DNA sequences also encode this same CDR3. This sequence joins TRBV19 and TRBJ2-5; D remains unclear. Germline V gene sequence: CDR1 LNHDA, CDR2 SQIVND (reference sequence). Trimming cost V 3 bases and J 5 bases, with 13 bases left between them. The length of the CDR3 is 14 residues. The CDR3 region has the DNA TGTGCCAGTAGTATGCAGGTCCGGTGGGAGACCCAGTACTTC. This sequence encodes CASSMQVRWETQYF.

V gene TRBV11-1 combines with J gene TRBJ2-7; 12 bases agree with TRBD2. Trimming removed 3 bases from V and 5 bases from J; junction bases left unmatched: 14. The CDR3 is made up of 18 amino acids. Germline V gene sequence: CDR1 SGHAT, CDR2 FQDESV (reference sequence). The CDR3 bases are TGTGCCAGCAGCTTTCGACTAGCGGGAGACCAGATGTCCGACGAGCAGTACTTC. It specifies CASSFRLAGDQMSDEQYF.

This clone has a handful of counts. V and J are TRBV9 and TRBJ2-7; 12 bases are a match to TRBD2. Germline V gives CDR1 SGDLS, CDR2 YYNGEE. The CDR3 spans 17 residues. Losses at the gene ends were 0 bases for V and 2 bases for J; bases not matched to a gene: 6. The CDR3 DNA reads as TGTGCCAGCAGCGTAGGGGCCCTAGCGGGAGGGCCCTACGAGCAGTACTTC. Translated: CASSVGALAGGPYEQYF.

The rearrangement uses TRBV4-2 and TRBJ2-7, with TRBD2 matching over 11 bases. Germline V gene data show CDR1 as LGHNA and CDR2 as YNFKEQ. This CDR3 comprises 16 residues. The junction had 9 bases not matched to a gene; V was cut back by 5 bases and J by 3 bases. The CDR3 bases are TGTGCCAGCAGCACAAAGACTAGCGGGATACACTACGAGCAGTACTTC. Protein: CASSTKTSGIHYEQYF.

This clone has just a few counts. CDR3 DNA: TGTGCCAGCAGCCTTCAGGGTTACGGGGAGCTGTTTTTT. This encodes CASSLQGYGELFF. This sequence joins TRBV14 and TRBJ2-2, with a tentative D call TRBD1 (5 bases). V lost 4 bases and J lost 7, with 10 bases in between. Per the germline V gene, CDR1 is SGHDN and CDR2 is FVKESK. The CDR3 spans 13 residues.

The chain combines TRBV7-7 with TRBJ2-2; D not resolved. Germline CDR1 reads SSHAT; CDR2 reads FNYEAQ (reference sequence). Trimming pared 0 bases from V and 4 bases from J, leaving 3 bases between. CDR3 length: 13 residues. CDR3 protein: CASSLARTGELFF. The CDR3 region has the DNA TGTGCCAGCAGCTTAGCCCGCACCGGGGAGCTGTTTTTT.

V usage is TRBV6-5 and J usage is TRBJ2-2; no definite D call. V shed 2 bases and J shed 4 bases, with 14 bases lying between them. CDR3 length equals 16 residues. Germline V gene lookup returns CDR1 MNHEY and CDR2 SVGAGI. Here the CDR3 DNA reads TGTGCCAGCAGTTACAGGGCCTGGGCGAGCACCGGGGAGCTGTTTTTT. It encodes CASSYRAWASTGELFF.

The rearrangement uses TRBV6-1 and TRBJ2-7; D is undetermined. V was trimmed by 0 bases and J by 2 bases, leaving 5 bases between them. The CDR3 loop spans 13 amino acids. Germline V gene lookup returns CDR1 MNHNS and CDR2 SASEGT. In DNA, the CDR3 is TGTGCCAGCAGTGAAGCTGCCGCCTACGAGCAGTACTTC. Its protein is CASSEAAAYEQYF.

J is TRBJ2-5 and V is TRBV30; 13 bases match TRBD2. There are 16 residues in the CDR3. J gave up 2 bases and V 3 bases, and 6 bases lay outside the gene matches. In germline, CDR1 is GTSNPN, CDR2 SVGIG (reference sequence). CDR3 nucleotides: TGTGCCTGGAGCCTCGGACTAGCGGGGGAACAAGAGACCCAGTACTTC. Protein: CAWSLGLAGEQETQYF.

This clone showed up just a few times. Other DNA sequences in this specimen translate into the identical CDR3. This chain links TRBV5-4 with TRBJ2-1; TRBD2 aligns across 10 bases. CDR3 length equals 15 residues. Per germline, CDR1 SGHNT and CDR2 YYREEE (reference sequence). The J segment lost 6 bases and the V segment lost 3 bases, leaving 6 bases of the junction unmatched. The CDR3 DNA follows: TGTGCCAGCAGCTCCTGGACTAGCGGCTCCAATGAGCAGTTCTTC. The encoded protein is CASSSWTSGSNEQFF.

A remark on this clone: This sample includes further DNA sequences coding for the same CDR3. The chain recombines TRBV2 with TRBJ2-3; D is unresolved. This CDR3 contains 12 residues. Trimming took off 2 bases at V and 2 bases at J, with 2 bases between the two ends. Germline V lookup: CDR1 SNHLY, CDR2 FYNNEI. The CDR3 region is CASSELTDTQYF. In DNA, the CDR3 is TGTGCCAGCAGTGAACTCACAGATACGCAGTATTTT.

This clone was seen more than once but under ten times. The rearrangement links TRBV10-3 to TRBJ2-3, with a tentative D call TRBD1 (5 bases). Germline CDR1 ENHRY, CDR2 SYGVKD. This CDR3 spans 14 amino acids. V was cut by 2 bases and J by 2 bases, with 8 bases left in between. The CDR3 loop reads CAISEPGFTDTQYF. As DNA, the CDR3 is TGTGCCATCAGTGAGCCAGGGTTCACAGATACGCAGTATTTT.

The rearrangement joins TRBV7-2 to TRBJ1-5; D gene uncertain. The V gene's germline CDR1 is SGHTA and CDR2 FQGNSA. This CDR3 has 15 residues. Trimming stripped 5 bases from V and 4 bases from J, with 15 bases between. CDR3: CASSRPGAGNQPQHF. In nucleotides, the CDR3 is TGTGCCAGCAGCCGGCCGGGAGCGGGGAATCAGCCCCAGCATTTT.

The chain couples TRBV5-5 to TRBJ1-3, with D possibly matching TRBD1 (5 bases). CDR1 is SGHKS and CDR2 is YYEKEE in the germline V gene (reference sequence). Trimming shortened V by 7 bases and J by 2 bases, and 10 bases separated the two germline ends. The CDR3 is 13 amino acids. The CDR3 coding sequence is TGTGCCAGCTCCAGGGATCCTGGAAACACCATATATTTT. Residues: CASSRDPGNTIYF.

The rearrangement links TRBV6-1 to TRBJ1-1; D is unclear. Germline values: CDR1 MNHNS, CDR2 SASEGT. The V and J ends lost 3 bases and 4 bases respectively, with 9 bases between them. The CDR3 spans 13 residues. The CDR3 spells CASSDMGGTEAFF. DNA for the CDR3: TGTGCCAGCAGTGACATGGGAGGCACTGAAGCTTTCTTT.

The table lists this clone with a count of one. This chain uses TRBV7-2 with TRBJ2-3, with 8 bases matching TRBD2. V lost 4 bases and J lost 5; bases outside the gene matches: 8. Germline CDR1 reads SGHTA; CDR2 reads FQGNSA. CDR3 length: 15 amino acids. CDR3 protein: CASSSFGGGGDTQYF. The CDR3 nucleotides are TGTGCCAGCAGCTCGTTCGGGGGGGGAGGAGATACGCAGTATTTT.

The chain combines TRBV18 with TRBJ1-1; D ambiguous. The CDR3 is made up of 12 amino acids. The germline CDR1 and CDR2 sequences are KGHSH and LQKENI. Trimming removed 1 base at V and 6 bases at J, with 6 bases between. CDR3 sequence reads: CASSPLSAEAFF. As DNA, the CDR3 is TGTGCCAGCTCACCACTCAGCGCTGAAGCTTTCTTT.

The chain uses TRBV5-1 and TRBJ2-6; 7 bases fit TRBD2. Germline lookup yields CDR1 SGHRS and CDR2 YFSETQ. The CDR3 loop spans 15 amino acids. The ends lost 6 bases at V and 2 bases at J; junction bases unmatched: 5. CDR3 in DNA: TGCGCCAGCACCGGCGGGGGTGCTGGGGCCAACGTCCTGACTTTC. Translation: CASTGGGAGANVLTF.

In nucleotides, the CDR3 is TGTGCCAGCAGCTCGGGGCCCTACGAGCAGTACTTC. Its translation is CASSSGPYEQYF. The gene calls are TRBV6-6 and TRBJ2-7; perhaps D is TRBD1 or TRBD2 (5 bases each). The germline V gene has CDR1 MNHNY and CDR2 SVGAGI (reference sequence). The CDR3 extends over 12 amino acids. V lost 6 bases and J lost 2, with 8 bases in between.

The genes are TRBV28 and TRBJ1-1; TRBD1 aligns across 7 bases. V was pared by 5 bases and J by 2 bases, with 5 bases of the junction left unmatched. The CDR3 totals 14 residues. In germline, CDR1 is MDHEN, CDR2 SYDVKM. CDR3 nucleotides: TGTGCCAGCAGTAGCGGACAGGACAACACTGAAGCTTTCTTT. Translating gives CASSSGQDNTEAFF. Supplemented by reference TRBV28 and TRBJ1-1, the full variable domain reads DVKVTQSSRYLVKRTGEKVFLECVQDMDHENMFWYRQDPGLGLRLIYFSYDVKMKEKGDIPEGYSVSREKKERFSLILESASTNQTSMYLCASSSGQDNTEAFFGQGTRLTVV.

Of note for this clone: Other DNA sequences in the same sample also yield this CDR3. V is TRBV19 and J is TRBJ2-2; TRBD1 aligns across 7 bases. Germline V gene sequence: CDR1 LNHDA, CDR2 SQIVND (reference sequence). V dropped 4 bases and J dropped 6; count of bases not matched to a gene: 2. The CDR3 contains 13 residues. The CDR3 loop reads CASSKQGPGELFF. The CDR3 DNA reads TGTGCCAGTAGTAAACAGGGGCCCGGGGAGCTGTTTTTT.

The DNA of the CDR3 is TGTGCCAGCAGTGGATCCGGGACCGCTAGCTCCTACGAGCAGTACTTC. This translates into CASSGSGTASSYEQYF. V is TRBV2 and J is TRBJ2-7; D could derive from TRBD1 or TRBD2 (5 bases each). With 4 bases removed from V and 0 bases from J, the gap between germline ends came to 16 bases. CDR1 is SNHLY and CDR2 is FYNNEI in the germline V gene. There are 16 residues in the CDR3. The full variable domain, its missing parts supplied by reference TRBV2 and TRBJ2-7, is EPEVTQTPSHQVTQMGQEVILRCVPISNHLYFYWYRQILGQKVEFLVSFYNNEISEKSEIFDDQFSVERPDGSNFTLKIRSTKLEDSAMYFCASSGSGTASSYEQYFGPGTRLTVT.

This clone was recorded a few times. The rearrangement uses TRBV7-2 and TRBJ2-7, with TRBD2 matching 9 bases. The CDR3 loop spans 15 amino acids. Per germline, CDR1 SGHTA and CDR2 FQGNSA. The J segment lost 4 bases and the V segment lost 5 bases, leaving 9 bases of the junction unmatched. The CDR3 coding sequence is TGTGCCAGCAGCGTGGGGGCTAGCGGGACTTACGAGCAGTACTTC. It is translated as CASSVGASGTYEQYF. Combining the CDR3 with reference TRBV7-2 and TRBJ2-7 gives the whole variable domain GAGVSQSPSNKVTEKGKDVELRCDPISGHTALYWYRQSLGQGLEFLIYFQGNSAPDKSGLPSDRFSAERTGGSVSTLTIQRTQQEDSAVYLCASSVGASGTYEQYFGPGTRLTVT.

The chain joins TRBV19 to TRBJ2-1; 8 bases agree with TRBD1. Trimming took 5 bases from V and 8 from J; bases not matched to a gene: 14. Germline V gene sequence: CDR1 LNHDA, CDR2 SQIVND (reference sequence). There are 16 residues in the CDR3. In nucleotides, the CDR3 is TGTGCCAGTAGTCACAGACAGGGGATTCAGGTCGATGAGCAGTTCTTC. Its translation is CASSHRQGIQVDEQFF.

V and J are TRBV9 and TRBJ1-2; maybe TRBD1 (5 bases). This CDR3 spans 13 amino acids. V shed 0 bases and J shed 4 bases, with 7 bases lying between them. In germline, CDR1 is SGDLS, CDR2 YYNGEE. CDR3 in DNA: TGTGCCAGCAGCGTAGGGGACCTCTATGGCTACACCTTC. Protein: CASSVGDLYGYTF.

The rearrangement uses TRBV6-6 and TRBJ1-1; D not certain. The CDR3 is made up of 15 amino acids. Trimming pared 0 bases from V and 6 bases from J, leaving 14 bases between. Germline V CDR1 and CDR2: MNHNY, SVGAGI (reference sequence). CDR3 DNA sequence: TGTGCCAGCAGTTACTCGTCCAGTCACGGGGCTGAAGCTTTCTTT. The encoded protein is CASSYSSSHGAEAFF.

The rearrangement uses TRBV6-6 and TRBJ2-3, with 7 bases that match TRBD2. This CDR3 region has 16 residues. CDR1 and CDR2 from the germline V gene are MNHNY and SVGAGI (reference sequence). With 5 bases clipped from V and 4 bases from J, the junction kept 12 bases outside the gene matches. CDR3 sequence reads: CASSGTRAGAPDTQYF. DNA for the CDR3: TGTGCCAGCAGTGGGACCCGGGCGGGAGCCCCAGATACGCAGTATTTT.